This T cell receptor (beta chain) was identified during a study of cytomegalovirus exposure and HLA in healthy donors. General study findings and limits: HLA restriction was apparent for most CMV-associated TCR beta chains in a later analysis. Earlier findings revealed that most TCR beta V segments proved productive either about 87% or about 30% of the time. After further analysis at a later stage, 15,000 to 20,000 TCR beta sequences were associated with HLA alleles at 0.05 false discovery rate.

This CDR3 contains 14 residues. J gave up 5 bases and V 6 bases, and 7 bases lay outside the gene matches. Per the germline V gene, CDR1 is ENHRY and CDR2 is SYGVKD. PCR employed 60 Vbeta and 13 Jbeta primers. The assay was immunoSEQ multiplex PCR, and TCRdb's table has in-frame clones only and misses some. Found here are roughly 62,000 clones; the top ten clones hold 3.5% to 4%. Concerning this clone itself: Its antigen is still unknown.

Among the donors, all were healthy bone marrow donors. This clonotype was obtained from a male donor in good health and CMV-seronegative. The chain links TRBV10-3 to TRBJ2-3; 8 nucleotides match TRBD2. The specimen sequenced was PBMCs. The CDR3 sequence: CAISRGLVLDTQYF. DNA for the CDR3: TGTGCCATCAGCAGGGGACTAGTCCTAGATACGCAGTATTTT.